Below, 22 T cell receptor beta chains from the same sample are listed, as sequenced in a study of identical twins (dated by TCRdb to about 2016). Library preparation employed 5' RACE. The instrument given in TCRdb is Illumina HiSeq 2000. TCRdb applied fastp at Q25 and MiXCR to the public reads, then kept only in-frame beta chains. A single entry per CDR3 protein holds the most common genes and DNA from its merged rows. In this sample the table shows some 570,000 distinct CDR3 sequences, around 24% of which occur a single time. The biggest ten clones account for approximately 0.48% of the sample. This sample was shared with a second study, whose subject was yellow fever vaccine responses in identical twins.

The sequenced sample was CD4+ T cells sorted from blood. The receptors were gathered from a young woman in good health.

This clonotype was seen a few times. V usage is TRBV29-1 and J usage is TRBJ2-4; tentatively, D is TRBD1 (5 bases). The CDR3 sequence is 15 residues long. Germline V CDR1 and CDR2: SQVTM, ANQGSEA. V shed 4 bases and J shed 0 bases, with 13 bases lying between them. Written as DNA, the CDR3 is TGCAGCGTTGTAGGTGACAGTCTAGCCAAAAACATTCAGTACTTC. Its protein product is CSVVGDSLAKNIQYF.

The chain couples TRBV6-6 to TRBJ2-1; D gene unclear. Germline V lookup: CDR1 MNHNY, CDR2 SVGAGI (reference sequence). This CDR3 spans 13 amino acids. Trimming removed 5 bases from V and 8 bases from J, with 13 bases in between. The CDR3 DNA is TGTGCCAGCAGTCTCCGGTGGTCGGATGAGCAGTTCTTC. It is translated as CASSLRWSDEQFF.

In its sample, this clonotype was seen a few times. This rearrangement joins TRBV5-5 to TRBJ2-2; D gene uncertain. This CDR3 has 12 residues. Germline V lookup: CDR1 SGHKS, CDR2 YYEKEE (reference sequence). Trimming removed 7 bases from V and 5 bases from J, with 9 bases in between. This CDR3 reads CASAKTTGELFF. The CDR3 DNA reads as TGTGCCAGCGCTAAAACGACCGGGGAGCTGTTTTTT.

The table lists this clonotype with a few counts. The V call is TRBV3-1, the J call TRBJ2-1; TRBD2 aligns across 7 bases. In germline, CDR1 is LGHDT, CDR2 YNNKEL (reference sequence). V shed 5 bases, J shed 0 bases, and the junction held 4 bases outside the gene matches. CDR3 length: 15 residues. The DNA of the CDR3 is TGTGCCAGCAGCTATACTAGCGCCTCCTACAATGAGCAGTTCTTC. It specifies CASSYTSASYNEQFF.

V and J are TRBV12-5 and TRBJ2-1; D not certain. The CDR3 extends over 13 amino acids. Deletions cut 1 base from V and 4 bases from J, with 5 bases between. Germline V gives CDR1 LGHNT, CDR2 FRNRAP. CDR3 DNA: TGTGCTAGTGGTTTGGCCCCATACAATGAGCAGTTCTTC. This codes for CASGLAPYNEQFF.

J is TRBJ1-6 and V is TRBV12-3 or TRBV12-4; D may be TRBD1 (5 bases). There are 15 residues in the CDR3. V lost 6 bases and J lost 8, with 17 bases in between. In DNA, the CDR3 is TGTGCCAGCAGCTTATTTGGGGGTACAGATTCACCCCTCCACTTT. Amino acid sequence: CASSLFGGTDSPLHF.

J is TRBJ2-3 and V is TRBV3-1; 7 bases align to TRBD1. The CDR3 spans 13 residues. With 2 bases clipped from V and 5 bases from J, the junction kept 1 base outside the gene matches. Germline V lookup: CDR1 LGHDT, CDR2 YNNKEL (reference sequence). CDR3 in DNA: TGTGCCAGCAGCCAATCAGGGGGAGATACGCAGTATTTT. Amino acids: CASSQSGGDTQYF.

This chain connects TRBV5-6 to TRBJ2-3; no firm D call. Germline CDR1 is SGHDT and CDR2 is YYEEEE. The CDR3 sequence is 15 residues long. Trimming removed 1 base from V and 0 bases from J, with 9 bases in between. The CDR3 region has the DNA TGTGCCAGCAGCTTGTTGGGAAAGAGCACAGATACGCAGTATTTT. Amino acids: CASSLLGKSTDTQYF.

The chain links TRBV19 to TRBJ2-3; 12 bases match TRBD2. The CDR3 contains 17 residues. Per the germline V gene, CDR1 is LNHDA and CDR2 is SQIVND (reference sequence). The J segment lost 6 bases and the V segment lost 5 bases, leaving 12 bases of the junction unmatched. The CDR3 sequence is CASSSRLAGVRADTQYF. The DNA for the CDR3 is TGTGCCAGTAGTTCAAGACTAGCGGGGGTCAGGGCGGATACGCAGTATTTT. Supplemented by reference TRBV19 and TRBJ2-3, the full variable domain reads DGGITQSPKYLFRKEGQNVTLSCEQNLNHDAMYWYRQDPGQGLRLIYYSQIVNDFQKGDIAEGYSVSREKKESFPLTVTSAQKNPTAFYLCASSSRLAGVRADTQYFGPGTRLTVL.

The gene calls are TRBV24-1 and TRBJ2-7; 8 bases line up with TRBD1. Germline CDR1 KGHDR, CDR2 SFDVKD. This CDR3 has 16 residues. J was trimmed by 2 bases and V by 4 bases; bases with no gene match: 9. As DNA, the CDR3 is TGTGCCACCAGTGACCCAGGGACAGGCCAAACCTACGAGCAGTACTTC. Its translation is CATSDPGTGQTYEQYF.

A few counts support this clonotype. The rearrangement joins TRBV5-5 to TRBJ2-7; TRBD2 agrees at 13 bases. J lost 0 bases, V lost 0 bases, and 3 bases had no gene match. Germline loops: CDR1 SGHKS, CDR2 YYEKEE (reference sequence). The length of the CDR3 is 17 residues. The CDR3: CASSLGTSGSFSYEQYF. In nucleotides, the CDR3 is TGTGCCAGCAGCTTGGGGACTAGCGGGAGTTTCTCCTACGAGCAGTACTTC. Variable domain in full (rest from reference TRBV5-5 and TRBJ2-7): DAGVTQSPTHLIKTRGQQVTLRCSPISGHKSVSWYQQVLGQGPQFIFQYYEKEERGRGNFPDRFSARQFPNYSSELNVNALLLGDSALYLCASSLGTSGSFSYEQYFGPGTRLTVT.

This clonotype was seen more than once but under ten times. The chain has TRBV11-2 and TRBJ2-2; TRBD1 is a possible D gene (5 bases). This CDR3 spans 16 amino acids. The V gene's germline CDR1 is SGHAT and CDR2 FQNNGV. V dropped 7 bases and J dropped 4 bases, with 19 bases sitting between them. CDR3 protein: CASNRVGAAVTGELFF. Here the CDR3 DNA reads TGTGCCAGCAACCGTGTAGGGGCAGCTGTCACCGGGGAGCTGTTTTTT. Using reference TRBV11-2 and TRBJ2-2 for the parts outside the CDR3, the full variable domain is EAGVAQSPRYKIIEKRQSVAFWCNPISGHATLYWYQQILGQGPKLLIQFQNNGVVDDSQLPKDRFSAERLKGVDSTLKIQPAKLEDSAVYLCASNRVGAAVTGELFFGEGSRLTVL.

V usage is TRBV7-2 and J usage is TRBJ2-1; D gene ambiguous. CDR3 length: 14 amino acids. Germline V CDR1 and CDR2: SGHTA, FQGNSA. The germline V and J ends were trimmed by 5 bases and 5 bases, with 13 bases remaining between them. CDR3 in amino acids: CASSPGELNNEQFF. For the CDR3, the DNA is TGTGCCAGCAGCCCTGGAGAGCTGAACAATGAGCAGTTCTTC.

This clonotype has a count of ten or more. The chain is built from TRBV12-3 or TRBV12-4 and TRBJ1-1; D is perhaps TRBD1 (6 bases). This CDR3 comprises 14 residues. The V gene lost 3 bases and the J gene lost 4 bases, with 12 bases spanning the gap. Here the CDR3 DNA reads TGTGCCAGCAGTTTTCGGGGGGCGGGCACTGAAGCTTTCTTT. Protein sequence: CASSFRGAGTEAFF.

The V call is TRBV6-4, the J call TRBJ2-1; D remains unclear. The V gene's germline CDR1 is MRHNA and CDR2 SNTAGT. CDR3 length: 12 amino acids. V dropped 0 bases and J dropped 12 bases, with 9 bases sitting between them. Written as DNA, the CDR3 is TGTGCCAGCAGTGACTCGGGCAGGCTGCAGTTCTTC. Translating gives CASSDSGRLQFF.

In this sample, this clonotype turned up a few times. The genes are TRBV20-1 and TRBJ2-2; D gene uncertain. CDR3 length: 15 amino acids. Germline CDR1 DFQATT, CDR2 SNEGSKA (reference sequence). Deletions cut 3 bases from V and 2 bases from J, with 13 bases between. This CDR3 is CSASRQVPNTGELFF. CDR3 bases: TGCAGTGCTAGTAGGCAGGTTCCCAACACCGGGGAGCTGTTTTTT.

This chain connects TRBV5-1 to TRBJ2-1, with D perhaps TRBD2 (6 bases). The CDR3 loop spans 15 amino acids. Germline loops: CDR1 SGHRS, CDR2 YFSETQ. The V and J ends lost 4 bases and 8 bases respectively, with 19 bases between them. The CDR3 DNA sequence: TGCGCCAGCAGCGGACCGGGACTTGGGAAGGATGAGCAGTTCTTC. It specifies CASSGPGLGKDEQFF.

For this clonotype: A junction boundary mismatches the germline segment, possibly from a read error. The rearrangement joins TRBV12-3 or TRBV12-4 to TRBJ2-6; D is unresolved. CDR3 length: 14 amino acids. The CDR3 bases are TGTGCCAGCAGAAGGGCTTCTGAGGCCAACGTCCTGACTTTC. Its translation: CASRRASEANVLTF.

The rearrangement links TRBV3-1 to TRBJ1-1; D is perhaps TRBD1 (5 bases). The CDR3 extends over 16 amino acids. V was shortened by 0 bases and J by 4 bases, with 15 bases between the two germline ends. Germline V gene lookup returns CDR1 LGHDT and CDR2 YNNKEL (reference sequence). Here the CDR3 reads CASSQDSRGRGTEAFF. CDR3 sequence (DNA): TGTGCCAGCAGCCAAGATTCGAGGGGTAGAGGCACTGAAGCTTTCTTT. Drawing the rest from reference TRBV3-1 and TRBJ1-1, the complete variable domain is DTAVSQTPKYLVTQMGNDKSIKCEQNLGHDTMYWYKQDSKKFLKIMFSYNNKELIINETVPNRFSPKSPDKAHLNLHINSLELGDSAVYFCASSQDSRGRGTEAFFGQGTRLTVV.

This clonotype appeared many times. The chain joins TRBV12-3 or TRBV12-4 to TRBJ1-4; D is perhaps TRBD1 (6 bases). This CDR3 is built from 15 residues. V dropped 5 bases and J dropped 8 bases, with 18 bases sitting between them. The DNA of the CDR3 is TGTGCCAGCAGTCCAGGGGTTGGGGCCATCGAAAAACTGTTTTTT. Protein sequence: CASSPGVGAIEKLFF.

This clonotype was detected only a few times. The CDR3 DNA reads as TGCGCCAGCAGCCAAGTAGTCAAGGGAGAAAACATTCAGTACTTC. This translates into CASSQVVKGENIQYF. The V call is TRBV4-1, the J call TRBJ2-4; maybe TRBD2 (5 bases). V was clipped by 1 base and J by 5 bases, with 12 bases between them. This CDR3 is built from 15 residues. CDR1 is MGHRA, CDR2 YSYEKL, per germline.

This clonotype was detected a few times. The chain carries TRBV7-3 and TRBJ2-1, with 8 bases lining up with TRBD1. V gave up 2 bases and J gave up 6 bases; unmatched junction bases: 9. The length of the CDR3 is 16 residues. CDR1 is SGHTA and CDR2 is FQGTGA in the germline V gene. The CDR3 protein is CASSLLGTGAFNEQFF. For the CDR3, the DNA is TGTGCCAGCAGCTTACTAGGGACAGGAGCGTTCAATGAGCAGTTCTTC.